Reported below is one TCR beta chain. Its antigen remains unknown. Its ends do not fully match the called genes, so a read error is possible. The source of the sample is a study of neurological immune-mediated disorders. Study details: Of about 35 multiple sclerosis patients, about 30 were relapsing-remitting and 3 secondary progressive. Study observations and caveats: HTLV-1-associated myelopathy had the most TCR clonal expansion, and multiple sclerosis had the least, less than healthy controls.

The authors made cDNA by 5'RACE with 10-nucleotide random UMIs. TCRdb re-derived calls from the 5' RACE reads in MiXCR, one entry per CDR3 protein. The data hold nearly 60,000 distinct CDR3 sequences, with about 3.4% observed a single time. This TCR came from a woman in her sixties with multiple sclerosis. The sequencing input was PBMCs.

This CDR3 is CASSLVGRENQYF. The CDR3 bases are TGTGCCAGCAGCTTAGTAGGGAGAGAGAACCAGTACTTC. The genes are TRBV7-2 and TRBJ2-5, with D perhaps matching TRBD2 (5 bases). This CDR3 is built from 13 residues. The germline V gene encodes CDR1 SGHTA and CDR2 FQGNSA.